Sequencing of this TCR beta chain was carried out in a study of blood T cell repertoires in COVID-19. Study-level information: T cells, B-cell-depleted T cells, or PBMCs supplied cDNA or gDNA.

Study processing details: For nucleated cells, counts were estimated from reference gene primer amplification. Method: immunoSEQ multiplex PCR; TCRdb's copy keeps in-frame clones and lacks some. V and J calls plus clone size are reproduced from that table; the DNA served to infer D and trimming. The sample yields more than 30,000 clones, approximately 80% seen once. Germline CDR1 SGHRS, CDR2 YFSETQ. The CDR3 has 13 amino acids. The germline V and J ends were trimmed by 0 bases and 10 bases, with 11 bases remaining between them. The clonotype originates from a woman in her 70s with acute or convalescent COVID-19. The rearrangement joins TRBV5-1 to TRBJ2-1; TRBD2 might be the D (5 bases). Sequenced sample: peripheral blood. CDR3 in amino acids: CASSLAPGSEQFF. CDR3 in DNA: TGCGCCAGCAGCTTGGCCCCGGGGTCGGAGCAGTTCTTC.